The next 32 T cell receptor beta chains were all read from a single sample in a study of cytomegalovirus exposure and HLA in healthy donors. The PCR ran on 60 Vbeta and 13 Jbeta primers. Sequencing used immunoSEQ multiplex PCR; TCRdb keeps in-frame clones, though not all of them. The profile shows more than 60,000 clones, around 83% of them singletons. Sequencing input: PBMCs. These TCRs come from a man aged 65 to 85 in good health and CMV-seropositive.

The rearrangement links TRBV6-5 to TRBJ2-2, with 7 bases fitting TRBD2. Germline CDR1 and CDR2: MNHEY and SVGAGI. The length of the CDR3 is 14 residues. V lost 10 bases to trimming and J lost 5 bases; unmatched junction nucleotides: 10. CDR3 sequence: CATLGGSRTGELFF. For the CDR3, the DNA is TGTGCCACCCTCGGCGGGAGTAGGACCGGGGAGCTGTTTTTT.

J is TRBJ2-3 and V is TRBV10-2, with 8 bases that match TRBD2. Germline V gene lookup returns CDR1 WSHSY and CDR2 SAAADI. V dropped 3 bases and J dropped 4; count of bases not matched to a gene: 6. This CDR3 spans 15 amino acids. CDR3 sequence (DNA): TGCGCCAGCAGTGACCGGGAGGGCCTCCCAGATACGCAGTATTTT. It translates to CASSDREGLPDTQYF.

Here the CDR3 reads CASSPRGGSYEQYF. CDR3 sequence (DNA): TGTGCCAGCTCACCGCGGGGGGGGAGTTACGAGCAGTACTTC. The chain has TRBV18 and TRBJ2-7; 9 nucleotides align to TRBD2. V lost 3 bases, J lost 4 bases, and 4 bases stayed unmatched. Germline CDR1 and CDR2: KGHSH and LQKENI. CDR3 length: 14 amino acids.

This sequence joins TRBV6-1 and TRBJ1-4, with 9 bases matching TRBD1. Germline loops: CDR1 MNHNS, CDR2 SASEGT. CDR3 length: 15 residues. With 4 bases clipped from V and 4 bases from J, the junction kept 4 bases outside the gene matches. The CDR3 here is CASSVGQGSNEKLFF. The CDR3 nucleotides are TGTGCCAGCAGTGTGGGACAGGGAAGTAATGAAAAACTGTTTTTT.

This clone was recorded only once. The chain is built from TRBV10-1 and TRBJ2-7; 9 bases line up with TRBD2. The CDR3 totals 13 residues. In germline, CDR1 is WNHNN, CDR2 SYGVQD (reference sequence). After removal of 6 bases from V and 7 bases from J, the junction contained 7 bases not matched to a gene. CDR3 loop: CASSLAGVEEQYF. In DNA, the CDR3 is TGCGCCAGCAGCTTAGCGGGAGTAGAAGAGCAGTACTTC.

The chain employs TRBV5-1 and TRBJ1-4, with D hard to call. Looked up from germline, CDR1 is SGHRS and CDR2 is YFSETQ. The V end lost 1 base, the J end lost 5 bases, and 12 bases lay between the germline ends. The CDR3 contains 15 residues. In DNA form, the CDR3 reads TGCGCCAGCAGCTTGAGTCGGACTGAGAATGAAAAACTGTTTTTT. Protein sequence: CASSLSRTENEKLFF.

The chain is built from TRBV5-1 and TRBJ1-1; D is ambiguous. The CDR3 totals 13 residues. V gave up 4 bases and J gave up 5 bases, with 12 bases separating them. The germline CDR1 and CDR2 sequences are SGHRS and YFSETQ. The CDR3 DNA follows: TGCGCCAGCAGCGAAGAACACGGGACTGAAGCTTTCTTT. The encoded protein is CASSEEHGTEAFF.

The V and J genes are TRBV6-6 and TRBJ2-7, with 7 bases lining up with TRBD1. The CDR3 contains 15 residues. V shed 5 bases and J 2 bases; nucleotides not matched to a gene: 9. CDR1 and CDR2 (germline): MNHNY, SVGAGI (reference sequence). The CDR3 bases are TGTGCCAGCAGTGACTGGGACAGACTCCCCTACGAGCAGTACTTC. Translating gives CASSDWDRLPYEQYF.

The chain recombines TRBV7-3 with TRBJ2-2, with D perhaps matching TRBD1 (6 bases). Germline loops: CDR1 SGHTA, CDR2 FQGTGA. The CDR3 extends over 14 amino acids. Trimming cost V 6 bases and J 6 bases, with 14 bases left between them. The CDR3 loop is CASSSQGFAGELFF. The CDR3, as DNA: TGTGCCAGCAGTTCCCAGGGGTTCGCCGGGGAGCTGTTTTTT. The full variable domain, in which reference TRBV7-3 and TRBJ2-2 provide the parts outside the CDR3, is GAGVSQTPSNKVTEKGKYVELRCDPISGHTALYWYRQSLGQGPEFLIYFQGTGAADDSGLPNDRFFAVRPEGSVSTLKIQRTERGDSAVYLCASSSQGFAGELFFGEGSRLTVL.

This chain uses TRBV18 with TRBJ1-3, with TRBD1 as a possible D gene (5 bases). V lost 6 bases and J 0 bases, leaving 12 bases between the germline ends. The CDR3 is 15 amino acids. From germline, CDR1 is KGHSH and CDR2 LQKENI. The CDR3 spells CASSELGLSGNTIYF. In DNA form, the CDR3 reads TGTGCCAGCTCCGAGTTGGGACTCTCTGGAAACACCATATATTTT.

J is TRBJ2-5 and V is TRBV18; D unresolved. The CDR3 has 14 amino acids. V was trimmed by 0 bases and J by 2 bases, leaving 7 bases between them. Germline assignment: CDR1 KGHSH and CDR2 LQKENI. The CDR3 DNA sequence: TGTGCCAGCTCACCACCTTCACAGCAAGAGACCCAGTACTTC. Protein sequence: CASSPPSQQETQYF.

This sequence joins TRBV4-2 and TRBJ2-7; 7 bases line up with TRBD2. CDR3 length: 16 amino acids. Germline V gene data show CDR1 as LGHNA and CDR2 as YNFKEQ. V lost 0 bases and J lost 5; bases outside the gene matches: 10. The CDR3 DNA sequence: TGTGCCAGCAGCCAAGATCGTGGGAGGGCCTACGACGAGCAGTACTTC. This encodes CASSQDRGRAYDEQYF.

This clone occurred a few times. The genes are TRBV6-5 and TRBJ1-6, with D perhaps TRBD1 (6 bases). The CDR3 length is 14 residues. V lost 2 bases and J 8 bases, leaving 10 bases between the germline ends. CDR1 and CDR2 (germline): MNHEY, SVGAGI. CDR3 sequence (DNA): TGTGCCAGCAGTTACGGACAGCGTCATTCACCCCTCCACTTT. This codes for CASSYGQRHSPLHF.

This chain uses TRBV19 with TRBJ2-5; TRBD2 aligns across 7 bases. The ends lost 5 bases at V and 7 bases at J; junction bases unmatched: 7. The CDR3 spans 13 residues. Germline assignment: CDR1 LNHDA and CDR2 SQIVND (reference sequence). Written as DNA, the CDR3 is TGTGCCAGTAGTTTTTCCCGGACTAGGACCCAGTACTTC. It is translated as CASSFSRTRTQYF.

V and J are TRBV28 and TRBJ2-5; 7 positions match TRBD1. The end of the DNA is better explained by TRBJ2-7, so the J call may be wrong. This CDR3 contains 12 residues. Germline V gene lookup returns CDR1 MDHEN and CDR2 SYDVKM. CDR3 in amino acids: CASRGQSYEQYF. The CDR3 DNA sequence: TGTGCCAGCAGGGGACAGTCCTACGAGCAGTACTTC.

This clone is labeled large (0.1 to 1%). In DNA, the CDR3 is TGTGCCAGTAGTGCCCGGGAGGGGGCAATCTCCTACGAGCAGTACTTC. It is translated as CASSAREGAISYEQYF. The rearrangement uses TRBV19 and TRBJ2-7; tentative D call: TRBD2 (8 bases). From germline, CDR1 is LNHDA and CDR2 SQIVND (reference sequence). The CDR3 runs to 16 residues. V was shortened by 5 bases and J by 0 bases, with 17 bases between the two germline ends.

This chain uses TRBV6-6 with TRBJ1-2, with D maybe TRBD1 (5 bases). Germline loops: CDR1 MNHNY, CDR2 SVGAGI (reference sequence). V gave up 8 bases and J gave up 0 bases, with 10 bases separating them. The CDR3 covers 13 residues. The CDR3 loop is CASGRGANYGYTF. CDR3 sequence (DNA): TGTGCCAGCGGGAGGGGAGCTAACTATGGCTACACCTTC.

V and J are TRBV2 and TRBJ2-5; TRBD2 matches at 7 bases. J lost 4 bases, V lost 6 bases, and 8 bases had no gene match. Germline V gene sequence: CDR1 SNHLY, CDR2 FYNNEI. This CDR3 is built from 14 residues. The CDR3 DNA reads as TGTGCCAGCAGCCTTGGACTAGTTAGAGAGACCCAGTACTTC. Translating it yields CASSLGLVRETQYF.

The table lists this clone with a few counts. This chain joins TRBV19 and TRBJ2-2; TRBD2 matches 10 bases. Trimming took 7 bases from V and 1 from J; bases not matched to a gene: 6. The CDR3 extends over 16 amino acids. The germline gives CDR1 LNHDA, CDR2 SQIVND (reference sequence). CDR3 residues: CASNPGLARNTGELFF. The DNA for the CDR3 is TGTGCCAGTAACCCGGGACTAGCGAGGAACACCGGGGAGCTGTTTTTT.

The CDR3 protein is CASPRRGIGDQPQHF. Here the CDR3 DNA reads TGCGCCAGCCCCCGGCGGGGGATTGGGGATCAGCCCCAGCATTTT. This chain connects TRBV4-3 to TRBJ1-5; the D gene is possibly TRBD1 (5 bases). CDR3 size: 15 residues. V lost 8 bases to trimming and J lost 5 bases, with 19 bases between them. Germline V gene sequence: CDR1 LGHNA, CDR2 YSLEER.

The rearrangement links TRBV4-1 to TRBJ2-1, with 12 bases aligning to TRBD2. The germline V gene encodes CDR1 MGHRA and CDR2 YSYEKL. Trimming cost V 8 bases and J 7 bases; bases outside gene matches: 6. The CDR3 has 14 amino acids. CDR3 DNA sequence: TGCGCCAGCGAATCGACTAGCGGGAGTAATGAGCAGTTCTTC. It specifies CASESTSGSNEQFF.

There are a few counts of this clone. The gene calls are TRBV7-2 and TRBJ2-3; 10 bases line up with TRBD2. Germline V gene lookup returns CDR1 SGHTA and CDR2 FQGNSA. The CDR3 is 17 residues long. The J segment lost 3 bases and the V segment lost 6 bases, leaving 12 bases of the junction unmatched. CDR3 DNA sequence: TGTGCCAGCAGTTTCCTACTAGCGGGGCTATTTACAGATACGCAGTATTTT. Protein product: CASSFLLAGLFTDTQYF. Variable domain in full (rest from reference TRBV7-2 and TRBJ2-3): GAGVSQSPSNKVTEKGKDVELRCDPISGHTALYWYRQSLGQGLEFLIYFQGNSAPDKSGLPSDRFSAERTGGSVSTLTIQRTQQEDSAVYLCASSFLLAGLFTDTQYFGPGTRLTVL.

V gene TRBV5-1 combines with J gene TRBJ1-1, with D unclear. V shed 4 bases and J shed 3 bases, with 4 bases lying between them. Germline assignment: CDR1 SGHRS and CDR2 YFSETQ. The CDR3 consists of 11 residues. As DNA, the CDR3 is TGCGCCAGCAGCGCGGACACTGAAGCTTTCTTT. It specifies CASSADTEAFF.

This clone was counted only a few times. V gene TRBV2 combines with J gene TRBJ1-2; 9 bases are a match to TRBD1. After removal of 5 bases from V and 8 bases from J, the junction contained 9 bases not matched to a gene. The germline V gene has CDR1 SNHLY and CDR2 FYNNEI. This CDR3 spans 14 amino acids. The chain's CDR3 is CASSTGQGNGGYTF. The CDR3 DNA reads as TGTGCCAGCAGTACGGGACAGGGAAATGGAGGCTACACCTTC.

V gene TRBV10-2 combines with J gene TRBJ2-7; 11 bases match TRBD2. V was clipped by 6 bases and J by 5 bases; unmatched bases: 6. The CDR3 is 14 residues long. The germline gives CDR1 WSHSY, CDR2 SAAADI. In DNA, the CDR3 is TGCGCCAGCAGAACCCCGGGACTAGCGGACGAGCAGTACTTC. Translated, it gives CASRTPGLADEQYF.

The chain combines TRBV10-3 with TRBJ1-5; D ambiguous. The germline V gene has CDR1 ENHRY and CDR2 SYGVKD. This CDR3 spans 13 amino acids. V lost 0 bases and J lost 3, with 3 bases in between. CDR3 loop: CAISESYNQPQHF. The CDR3, as DNA: TGTGCCATCAGTGAGTCGTACAATCAGCCCCAGCATTTT.

This clone was observed a few times. The J gene is TRBJ1-1, the V gene TRBV11-2, with TRBD1 as a possible D gene (5 bases). Germline CDR1 reads SGHAT; CDR2 reads FQNNGV. V was shortened by 5 bases and J by 5 bases, with 15 bases between the two germline ends. This CDR3 spans 14 amino acids. As DNA, the CDR3 is TGTGCCAGCAGCCCTAGGTGGGCAGGGACTGAAGCTTTCTTT. It specifies CASSPRWAGTEAFF. Complete variable domain (other parts from reference TRBV11-2 and TRBJ1-1): EAGVAQSPRYKIIEKRQSVAFWCNPISGHATLYWYQQILGQGPKLLIQFQNNGVVDDSQLPKDRFSAERLKGVDSTLKIQPAKLEDSAVYLCASSPRWAGTEAFFGQGTRLTVV.

The rearrangement links TRBV11-2 to TRBJ2-5; 11 positions agree with TRBD1. Trimming took 5 bases from V and 4 from J; bases not matched to a gene: 9. The length of the CDR3 is 16 residues. CDR1 is SGHAT and CDR2 is FQNNGV in the germline V gene. The CDR3 coding sequence is TGTGCCAGCAGCCAGCCGGGACAGGGGGGTAGAGAGACCCAGTACTTC. It specifies CASSQPGQGGRETQYF. Looking up the rest from reference TRBV11-2 and TRBJ2-5 gives the full variable domain: EAGVAQSPRYKIIEKRQSVAFWCNPISGHATLYWYQQILGQGPKLLIQFQNNGVVDDSQLPKDRFSAERLKGVDSTLKIQPAKLEDSAVYLCASSQPGQGGRETQYFGPGTRLLVL.

This clone was recorded a few times. The chain employs TRBV6-5 and TRBJ2-7; tentative D call: TRBD2 (5 bases). Germline values: CDR1 MNHEY, CDR2 SVGAGI. Trimming left V 5 bases short and J 0 bases short, with 11 bases between. The CDR3 sequence is 14 residues long. The CDR3 DNA sequence: TGTGCCAGCAGTCGGACTTCGACCTCCTACGAGCAGTACTTC. Translating it yields CASSRTSTSYEQYF.

This rearrangement joins TRBV5-1 to TRBJ2-5, with a weak D call TRBD1 (5 bases). The CDR3 has 14 amino acids. V lost 2 bases to trimming and J lost 5 bases, with 13 bases between them. Germline lookup yields CDR1 SGHRS and CDR2 YFSETQ. The DNA of the CDR3 is TGCGCCAGCAGCTTAACAGGCGGTCGGGAGACCCAGTACTTC. Translation gives CASSLTGGRETQYF.

This clone turned up a few times. This chain connects TRBV9 to TRBJ2-3; 7 bases are shared with TRBD1. The CDR3 contains 15 residues. CDR1 SGDLS and CDR2 YYNGEE come from the germline V gene. With 3 bases clipped from V and 3 bases from J, the junction kept 7 bases outside the gene matches. CDR3 protein: CASSGTGVITDTQYF. As DNA, the CDR3 is TGTGCCAGCAGCGGAACAGGGGTGATTACAGATACGCAGTATTTT.

This clone was picked up one time. At one end the junction does not follow the germline gene, possibly because of a read error. The chain links TRBV6-5 to TRBJ2-1; tentatively, D is TRBD2 (5 bases). The CDR3 loop spans 12 amino acids. Germline loops: CDR1 MNHEY, CDR2 SVGAGI. This CDR3 is CASRNEGARVVF. The CDR3 DNA follows: TGTGCCAGCAGGAACGAGGGCGCAAGGGTGGTCTTC.